What follows are 30 T cell receptor beta chains derived from one specimen sequenced in a study of vaccination effects on CD4 cells after COVID-19. What these receptors recognize is not known. The culture ran for 10 days before CD4+ T cells were isolated. Here immunoSEQ multiplex PCR was the method, and the copy in TCRdb shows in-frame clones only, minus some. This table has 45,000 to 60,000 clones, about 78% appearing once. The sample here was CD4+ T cells from PBMCs cultured without peptide, taken before COVID-19 vaccination. Receptors were obtained from a human donor who had a prior SARS-CoV-2 infection.

The chain recombines TRBV7-2 with TRBJ2-7; TRBD2 agrees at 8 bases. The CDR3 runs to 16 residues. V trimming: 2 bases; J trimming: 6 bases; junction bases outside the gene matches: 12. The germline V gene has CDR1 SGHTA and CDR2 FQGNSA. The CDR3 DNA sequence: TGTGCCAGCAGCTTAACTTTGAGCGGGGGCCGAGGCGAGCAGTACTTC. It translates to CASSLTLSGGRGEQYF.

V and J are TRBV30 and TRBJ1-2, with D maybe TRBD1 (5 bases). The CDR3 extends over 14 amino acids. Germline CDR1 is GTSNPN and CDR2 is SVGIG (reference sequence). Deletions cut 6 bases from V and 3 bases from J, with 17 bases between. As DNA, the CDR3 is TGTGCCTGTGGGGACCGCTTCGGCGACTATGGCTACACCTTC. The encoded protein is CACGDRFGDYGYTF.

This chain connects TRBV6-5 to TRBJ1-5; D is unclear. Deletions cut 0 bases from V and 6 bases from J, with 9 bases between. The length of the CDR3 is 14 residues. The germline gives CDR1 MNHEY, CDR2 SVGAGI. DNA of the CDR3: TGTGCCAGCAGTTACTCGGGGTACGCTCAGCCCCAGCATTTT. It yields the protein CASSYSGYAQPQHF.

This clone was picked up one time. The rearrangement uses TRBV6-5 and TRBJ2-2; 8 bases match TRBD1. CDR1 is MNHEY and CDR2 is SVGAGI in the germline V gene. This CDR3 spans 16 amino acids. Losses at the gene ends were 4 bases for V and 0 bases for J; bases not matched to a gene: 4. The DNA for the CDR3 is TGTGCCAGCAGTTTTTACAGGGGGGCGAACACCGGGGAGCTGTTTTTT. It yields the protein CASSFYRGANTGELFF.

The V and J genes are TRBV5-5 and TRBJ1-1, with D unresolved. Germline values: CDR1 SGHKS, CDR2 YYEKEE (reference sequence). CDR3 length: 15 residues. Trimming left V 0 bases short and J 2 bases short, with 11 bases between. The CDR3 region is CASSLVVFRNTEAFF. CDR3 bases: TGTGCCAGCAGCTTGGTTGTGTTCAGAAACACTGAAGCTTTCTTT.

The chain combines TRBV19 with TRBJ1-5; 8 bases line up with TRBD1. The junction had 12 bases not matched to a gene; V was cut back by 5 bases and J by 3 bases. The V gene's germline CDR1 is LNHDA and CDR2 SQIVND (reference sequence). CDR3 size: 17 residues. CDR3 bases: TGTGCCAGTAGTCGGAACAGGGGGGCGTCGCACAATCAGCCCCAGCATTTT. Translation: CASSRNRGASHNQPQHF.

The gene calls are TRBV9 and TRBJ1-1; D unresolved. The CDR3 has 13 amino acids. The V end lost 3 bases, the J end lost 0 bases, and 6 bases lay between the germline ends. Germline CDR1 SGDLS, CDR2 YYNGEE. This CDR3 is CASSASMNTEAFF. The CDR3 DNA reads as TGTGCCAGCAGCGCTAGCATGAACACTGAAGCTTTCTTT.

The chain joins TRBV6-5 to TRBJ1-2; maybe TRBD1 (5 bases). The CDR3 is 13 residues long. In germline, CDR1 is MNHEY, CDR2 SVGAGI. V was cut by 6 bases and J by 2 bases, with 10 bases left in between. The CDR3 coding sequence is TGTGCCAGCAGGGCGACAGTAAACTATGGCTACACCTTC. Protein product: CASRATVNYGYTF.

V usage is TRBV2 and J usage is TRBJ1-5; a weak D match, TRBD1 (6 bases). The CDR3 covers 14 residues. Trimming pared 1 base from V and 6 bases from J, leaving 10 bases between. Per germline, CDR1 SNHLY and CDR2 FYNNEI. In DNA form, the CDR3 reads TGTGCCAGCAGTGAAGGGTCAGGGGCTCAGCCCCAGCATTTT. This encodes CASSEGSGAQPQHF.

The chain is built from TRBV4-3 and TRBJ2-1; tentative D call: TRBD2 (5 bases). The CDR3 is 17 residues long. V shed 0 bases and J shed 7 bases, with 19 bases lying between them. From germline, CDR1 is LGHNA and CDR2 YSLEER. CDR3 loop: CASSQESTPGWFNEQFF. The CDR3 DNA follows: TGCGCCAGCAGCCAAGAAAGTACCCCGGGGTGGTTTAATGAGCAGTTCTTC.

This clone has just a few counts. This chain uses TRBV28 with TRBJ1-2, with D hard to call. Trimming left V 2 bases short and J 4 bases short, with 5 bases between. CDR1 is MDHEN and CDR2 is SYDVKM in the germline V gene. This CDR3 is 12 amino acids long. CDR3 region: CASSLRLYGYTF. As DNA, the CDR3 is TGTGCCAGCAGTTTAAGGCTCTATGGCTACACCTTC.

The chain employs TRBV2 and TRBJ2-5, with D perhaps matching TRBD1 or TRBD2 (5 bases each). The germline V gene encodes CDR1 SNHLY and CDR2 FYNNEI. Trimming left V 4 bases short and J 8 bases short, with 17 bases between. The CDR3 has 14 amino acids. This CDR3 reads CASSVDKGEKTQYF. The CDR3 region has the DNA TGTGCCAGCAGTGTCGACAAAGGGGAGAAAACCCAGTACTTC.

The chain has TRBV6-5 and TRBJ1-6; TRBD1 agrees at 8 bases. CDR1 MNHEY and CDR2 SVGAGI come from the germline V gene. This CDR3 has 14 amino acids. The trim removed 7 bases at V and 9 bases at J, leaving 8 bases unmatched. This chain's CDR3 is CASIPGGRGSPLHF. For the CDR3, the DNA is TGTGCCAGCATCCCAGGGGGCCGCGGTTCACCCCTCCACTTT.

CDR3 amino acids: CASSPHRQGPQHF. DNA of the CDR3: TGTGCCAGCAGCCCTCACCGACAGGGGCCCCAGCATTTT. This chain links TRBV9 with TRBJ1-5; 7 bases are a match to TRBD1. The V segment lost 4 bases and the J segment 9 bases; nucleotides outside the gene matches: 7. The CDR3 totals 13 residues. In germline, CDR1 is SGDLS, CDR2 YYNGEE.

This sequence joins TRBV5-4 and TRBJ2-2; 10 bases are shared with TRBD1. J lost 7 bases, V lost 4 bases, and 7 bases had no gene match. Germline CDR1 reads SGHNT; CDR2 reads YYREEE (reference sequence). The CDR3 consists of 15 residues. The CDR3 reads CASSEGQGQNGELFF. Here the CDR3 DNA reads TGTGCCAGCAGCGAGGGACAGGGGCAAAACGGGGAGCTGTTTTTT.

About this clone: One junction end disagrees with the germline gene, perhaps due to a read error. The CDR3 protein is CASSPQTGTVNYF. The CDR3 DNA follows: TGTGCCAGCAGTCCACAGACAGGCACGGTGAACTACTTC. The V and J genes are TRBV2 and TRBJ1-2; the D gene is possibly TRBD1 (6 bases). Germline assignment: CDR1 SNHLY and CDR2 FYNNEI. The CDR3 runs to 13 residues.

The chain has TRBV4-3 and TRBJ2-7, with TRBD1 matching over 7 bases. The V and J ends lost 3 bases and 0 bases, in that order; junction bases with no gene match: 8. Germline CDR1 reads LGHNA; CDR2 reads YSLEER. The CDR3 spans 16 residues. CDR3 DNA: TGCGCCAGCAGCCAGGGGACAGACAGAAGCTCCTACGAGCAGTACTTC. Its translation: CASSQGTDRSSYEQYF.

This chain links TRBV4-1 with TRBJ2-2; TRBD2 agrees at 13 bases. CDR1 is MGHRA, CDR2 YSYEKL, per germline. Germline trimming cut 1 base from V and 4 bases from J; bases unmatched to any gene: 6. This CDR3 comprises 18 residues. The CDR3 protein is CASSQGLAGGPGTGELFF. In DNA, the CDR3 is TGCGCCAGCAGCCAAGGACTAGCGGGGGGTCCGGGCACCGGGGAGCTGTTTTTT.

This clone turned up a few times. The V gene is TRBV4-2, the J gene TRBJ2-3; D is possibly TRBD2 (5 bases). The length of the CDR3 is 16 residues. Looked up from germline, CDR1 is LGHNA and CDR2 is YNFKEQ. V was clipped by 5 bases and J by 0 bases, with 15 bases between them. The CDR3 loop reads CASSYLRGISTDTQYF. CDR3 DNA: TGTGCCAGCAGCTATCTGAGAGGGATTAGCACAGATACGCAGTATTTT.

V usage is TRBV28 and J usage is TRBJ2-1; TRBD2 matches at 11 bases. Unmatched junction bases numbered 10, after V lost 4 bases and J lost 8 bases. This CDR3 is built from 16 residues. CDR1 and CDR2 (germline): MDHEN, SYDVKM. The CDR3 bases are TGTGCCAGCAGTTACCCCGGGACTAGCGGTTTCGATGAGCAGTTCTTC. Its protein is CASSYPGTSGFDEQFF.

CDR3 loop: CASSSAWASYEQYF. CDR3 nucleotide sequence: TGTGCCAGCAGCTCCGCCTGGGCCTCCTACGAGCAGTACTTC. The rearrangement uses TRBV7-2 and TRBJ2-7; no reliable D call. Trimming pared 4 bases from V and 0 bases from J, leaving 10 bases between. The germline V gene has CDR1 SGHTA and CDR2 FQGNSA. This CDR3 region has 14 residues.

This clone appeared a few times. The gene calls are TRBV30 and TRBJ2-2; perhaps TRBD1 as D (6 bases). The CDR3 contains 15 residues. V was trimmed by 3 bases and J by 4 bases, leaving 15 bases between them. Germline loops: CDR1 GTSNPN, CDR2 SVGIG (reference sequence). The CDR3 region has the DNA TGTGCCTGGAGGAGTGGGGGCCGCGGCACCGGGGAGCTGTTTTTT. It codes for CAWRSGGRGTGELFF. Looking up the rest from reference TRBV30 and TRBJ2-2 gives the full variable domain: SQTIHQWPATLVQPVGSPLSLECTVEGTSNPNLYWYRQAAGRGLQLLFYSVGIGQISSEVPQNLSASRPQDRQFILSSKKLLLSDSGFYLCAWRSGGRGTGELFFGEGSRLTVL.

This clone is a singleton in its sample. V and J are TRBV30 and TRBJ1-6, with TRBD1 matching 9 bases. The CDR3 runs 17 residues. Germline values: CDR1 GTSNPN, CDR2 SVGIG (reference sequence). J was trimmed by 0 bases and V by 4 bases; bases with no gene match: 7. CDR3 nucleotides: TGTGCCTGGAACCCCGGACAGGGGAGCTCCTATAATTCACCCCTCCACTTT. It yields the protein CAWNPGQGSSYNSPLHF.

The chain recombines TRBV6-5 with TRBJ1-1; the D gene is possibly TRBD1 (6 bases). Trimming removed 4 bases from V and 1 base from J, with 10 bases in between. Germline V lookup: CDR1 MNHEY, CDR2 SVGAGI. The CDR3 sequence is 14 residues long. CDR3 nucleotide sequence: TGTGCCAGCAGTTGGGACACCGGGAACACTGAAGCTTTCTTT. Translation gives CASSWDTGNTEAFF.

This chain links TRBV4-3 with TRBJ2-5, with D uncertain. The CDR3 has 14 residues. Looked up from germline, CDR1 is LGHNA and CDR2 is YSLEER. V lost 0 bases to trimming and J lost 9 bases, with 14 bases between them. In DNA, the CDR3 is TGCGCCAGCAGCCAAGATACTGCTAAGAGGTCCCAGTACTTC. Protein product: CASSQDTAKRSQYF.

Note on this clone: Other DNA sequences of this sample code for an identical CDR3. The chain couples TRBV5-1 to TRBJ2-5; unclear D gene. Trimming cost V 4 bases and J 1 base, with 8 bases left between them. The CDR3 has 13 amino acids. CDR1 is SGHRS and CDR2 is YFSETQ in the germline V gene. In DNA, the CDR3 is TGCGCCAGCAGCCTTGGGGTCCAAGAGACCCAGTACTTC. It yields the protein CASSLGVQETQYF.

V and J are TRBV11-3 and TRBJ2-5, with D tentatively TRBD2 (6 bases). Germline V gives CDR1 SGHNT, CDR2 YENEEA. Trimming shortened V by 0 bases and J by 9 bases, and 14 bases separated the two germline ends. The CDR3 loop spans 14 amino acids. The CDR3 bases are TGTGCCAGCAGCTTAGATCGGCAGGGAGGTTCCCAGTACTTC. This sequence encodes CASSLDRQGGSQYF.

V and J are TRBV5-4 and TRBJ2-1; TRBD2 aligns across 9 bases. Germline assignment: CDR1 SGHNT and CDR2 YYREEE (reference sequence). The CDR3 has 16 residues. Losses at the gene ends were 1 base for V and 0 bases for J; bases not matched to a gene: 2. CDR3 DNA: TGTGCCAGCAGCTTGCTAGCGGGGAGCTCCTACAATGAGCAGTTCTTC. Protein: CASSLLAGSSYNEQFF.

The chain uses TRBV6-5 and TRBJ2-7, with D possibly being TRBD2 (5 bases). V lost 5 bases, J lost 0 bases, and 14 bases lay in between. The germline V gene encodes CDR1 MNHEY and CDR2 SVGAGI. The CDR3 sequence is 15 residues long. The CDR3 sequence is CASSTGWGVSYEQYF. CDR3 DNA: TGTGCCAGCAGTACCGGTTGGGGAGTCTCCTACGAGCAGTACTTC.

The chain combines TRBV7-2 with TRBJ2-1; 7 nucleotides match TRBD2. V lost 7 bases and J lost 6; bases outside the gene matches: 15. The CDR3 is 16 amino acids. Germline assignment: CDR1 SGHTA and CDR2 FQGNSA. This chain's CDR3 is CASTHRGTLAANEQFF. The CDR3 bases are TGTGCCAGCACCCACCGGGGGACCCTAGCGGCCAATGAGCAGTTCTTC.